The TCR beta chain described here comes from a study of blood T cell repertoires in COVID-19. Study summary: Acute and convalescent COVID-19 specimens originated in the United States, Italy and Spain.

Profiled with immunoSEQ multiplex PCR; TCRdb holds only in-frame clones, not every one. Of nearly 300,000 clones in the sample, under 90% are singletons; the top ten hold 2.9%. Living in about two dozen US areas, the participants were between about 18 and 95 years of age. The study recruited exposed participants who had met a COVID-19 case within 2 weeks before entry. Germline CDR1 and CDR2: MNHEY and SVGAGI. The CDR3 loop spans 11 amino acids. V was clipped by 8 bases and J by 8 bases, with 12 bases between them. The genes are TRBV6-5 and TRBJ1-1; TRBD1 is a possible D gene (5 bases). Sequencing was done on a sample of PBMCs or T cells enriched from blood (not recorded which). The origin of this receptor is a woman aged 45-60 years who had been exposed to COVID-19. The chain's CDR3 is CASWGLLEAFF. The CDR3 DNA reads as TGTGCCAGCTGGGGACTCTTAGAAGCTTTCTTT.